These 10 T cell receptor beta chains were all obtained from the same sample, sequenced in a study of blood T cell repertoires in COVID-19 (dated by TCRdb to 2019 to 2021). Library preparation used the immunoSEQ multiplex PCR assay. TCRdb carries this immuneACCESS record with in-frame sequences only. Its versions omit some clonotypes, under half of them owing to an unresolved V gene in the studies checked, with the rest unexplained. This sample comprises 70,000 to 100,000 clones, 88% of them detected only once. About 2.7% of the sample is taken by the ten largest. Sequenced material: peripheral blood. All receptors come from a woman older than 75 with acute or convalescent COVID-19.

This clone was observed once. This CDR3 is CASAGAREAFF. The CDR3 nucleotides are TGTGCCAGCGCAGGTGCCAGGGAAGCTTTCTTT. The chain links TRBV28 to TRBJ1-1; D call uncertain. This CDR3 contains 11 residues. Per germline, CDR1 MDHEN and CDR2 SYDVKM. Trimming removed 8 bases at V and 8 bases at J, with 12 bases between. Full variable domain (remainder filled in from reference TRBV28 and TRBJ1-1): DVKVTQSSRYLVKRTGEKVFLECVQDMDHENMFWYRQDPGLGLRLIYFSYDVKMKEKGDIPEGYSVSREKKERFSLILESASTNQTSMYLCASAGAREAFFGQGTRLTVV.

V gene TRBV5-5 combines with J gene TRBJ2-7; D gene ambiguous. CDR1 is SGHKS and CDR2 is YYEKEE in the germline V gene (reference sequence). Trimming cost V 0 bases and J 7 bases, with 8 bases left between them. This CDR3 comprises 12 residues. CDR3 amino acids: CASSLVGDEQYF. CDR3 sequence (DNA): TGTGCCAGCAGCTTGGTGGGCGATGAGCAGTACTTC.

V is TRBV28 and J is TRBJ2-4; TRBD1 is a possible D gene (6 bases). Germline CDR1 reads MDHEN; CDR2 reads SYDVKM. This CDR3 is 14 amino acids long. Trimming took off 6 bases at V and 5 bases at J, with 14 bases between the two ends. For the CDR3, the DNA is TGTGCCAGCAGCCAAACAGGGTCCCAAAACATTCAGTACTTC. The encoded protein is CASSQTGSQNIQYF.

This clone was detected only a few times. DNA for the CDR3: TGTGCTAGTGGCACTGGACAGGGAGTCAATCAGCCCCAGCATTTT. This codes for CASGTGQGVNQPQHF. This chain uses TRBV12-5 with TRBJ1-5; 8 bases fit TRBD1. The V segment lost 6 bases and the J segment 3 bases; nucleotides outside the gene matches: 7. The CDR3 extends over 15 amino acids. Germline V gives CDR1 LGHNT, CDR2 FRNRAP.

The chain uses TRBV10-3 and TRBJ1-1, with TRBD1 matching 9 bases. Germline CDR1 ENHRY, CDR2 SYGVKD. V shed 6 bases and J 5 bases; nucleotides not matched to a gene: 4. This CDR3 contains 13 residues. This CDR3 reads CAIRSQGATEAFF. CDR3 in DNA: TGTGCCATCAGATCACAGGGGGCGACTGAAGCTTTCTTT.

CDR3 in amino acids: CASSPLAGGETQYF. The CDR3 DNA follows: TGTGCCAGCAGCCCCCTAGCGGGAGGAGAGACCCAGTACTTC. V and J are TRBV3-1 (or the pseudogene TRBV3-2) and TRBJ2-5, with 11 bases fitting TRBD2. CDR1 and CDR2 (germline): LGHDT, YNNKEL (reference sequence). The CDR3 spans 14 residues. V was clipped by 4 bases and J by 4 bases; unmatched bases: 2.

This rearrangement joins TRBV5-4 to TRBJ2-3, with 16 bases that match TRBD2. The CDR3 is 18 amino acids. CDR1 SGHNT and CDR2 YYREEE come from the germline V gene (reference sequence). The V and J ends lost 4 bases and 0 bases, in that order; junction bases with no gene match: 5. For the CDR3, the DNA is TGTGCCAGCAGCAAGGGACTAGCGGGGGGGTATAGCACAGATACGCAGTATTTT. Amino acids: CASSKGLAGGYSTDTQYF.

The chain couples TRBV5-1 to TRBJ2-3; 10 positions agree with TRBD1. V dropped 7 bases and J dropped 3; count of bases not matched to a gene: 2. This CDR3 is built from 13 residues. Germline CDR1 and CDR2: SGHRS and YFSETQ. CDR3 nucleotides: TGCGCCAGCTCGGGACAGGGGACAGATACGCAGTATTTT. Translated, it gives CASSGQGTDTQYF.

V is TRBV5-1 and J is TRBJ1-6, with TRBD1 matching over 10 bases. The J segment lost 9 bases and the V segment lost 4 bases, leaving 10 bases of the junction unmatched. The CDR3 sequence is 16 residues long. Germline V CDR1 and CDR2: SGHRS, YFSETQ. The CDR3: CASSSNPGQGGSPLHF. The CDR3 region has the DNA TGCGCCAGCAGCAGCAACCCCGGACAGGGGGGTTCACCCCTCCACTTT. The full variable domain, completed using reference TRBV5-1 and TRBJ1-6, is KAGVTQTPRYLIKTRGQQVTLSCSPISGHRSVSWYQQTPGQGLQFLFEYFSETQRNKGNFPGRFSGRQFSNSRSEMNVSTLELGDSALYLCASSSNPGQGGSPLHFGNGTRLTVT.

The chain recombines TRBV5-1 with TRBJ2-1; TRBD2 aligns across 7 bases. There are 14 residues in the CDR3. Germline V gene data show CDR1 as SGHRS and CDR2 as YFSETQ. Unmatched junction bases numbered 2, after V lost 4 bases and J lost 1 base. CDR3 nucleotide sequence: TGCGCCAGCAGCCCGGGACTATCCTACAATGAGCAGTTCTTC. Translated: CASSPGLSYNEQFF.